This T cell receptor (beta chain) was observed in a study of T cells after yellow fever vaccination. Study overall: Some fractions had low cell numbers, and these were prepared with SMART-Seq v4 Ultra Low Input. Overall study findings and caveats: Re-detected after boosting: most primary clones, 96% of CD4 and roughly 88% of CD8.

TCRdb processed the 5' RACE reads anew with MiXCR; each CDR3 protein has one entry. The sample carries 240,000 or so distinct CDR3 sequences, roughly 7.2% recorded once. This CDR3 is 13 amino acids long. V gave up 6 bases and J gave up 5 bases, with 16 bases separating them. The germline gives CDR1 DFQATT, CDR2 SNEGSKA (reference sequence). In this sample, this clonotype turned up many times. Its antigen is unknown. The starting material was CD4+ T cells sorted from PBMCs, obtained 15 days after the yellow fever booster vaccination. The V gene is TRBV20-1, the J gene TRBJ1-2; D not certain. The TCR originated in a man aged 25 to 45 who received the YFV17D yellow fever vaccine. CDR3 DNA sequence: TGCAGTGCGGACGGGGTCAGCGGGTATGGCTACACCTTC. The encoded protein is CSADGVSGYGYTF.